The clone carrying this T cell receptor (beta chain) was counted ten times or more. Profiling of TCR beta VDJ combinations and CDR3 sequences used genomic DNA as template. TCRdb re-derived calls from the reads in MiXCR, one entry per CDR3 protein. The sample has roughly 500,000 distinct CDR3 sequences, more than 25% seen once. Patients chosen for sequencing had CD8+CD57+ cells that had expanded, as shown by flow cytometry. The data derive from a study of CD8+CD57+ T cells in acquired aplastic anemia. The overall study: The sorted CD4+ and CD8+ cells yielded an average about 3.3 ug of DNA.

Trimming stripped 3 bases from V and 1 base from J, with 11 bases between. Germline CDR1 SQVTM, CDR2 ANQGSEA. The CDR3 loop spans 14 amino acids. The V gene is TRBV29-1, the J gene TRBJ2-3, with a tentative D call TRBD2 (7 bases). Sequenced sample: sorted CD4+, CD8+, or CD8+CD57+ T cells (not recorded which) from PBMCs. The TCR comes from a human donor with aplastic anemia. CDR3 in amino acids: CSVEGGARTDTQYF. CDR3 nucleotides: TGCAGCGTTGAGGGGGGGGCCCGCACAGATACGCAGTATTTT.